Below, one TCR beta chain is given with its context. Its antigen remains unknown. The data are from a study of shared clonotypes between healthy human individuals. Healthy adults negative for HIV, lacking recent acute infections or vaccinations, served as donors. Splitting of CD4+ cells produced CD45RA+ naive and CD45RA-negative memory subsets. The germline CDR1 and CDR2 sequences are SGHTA and FQGNSA. V was clipped by 5 bases and J by 9 bases, with 17 bases between them. The CDR3 length is 14 residues. Splitting of each subset's genomic DNA was done evenly across several immunoSEQ plates. The data were produced by immunoSEQ multiplex PCR, yet TCRdb's version contains in-frame clones alone and is incomplete. This table holds more than 400,000 clones, about 95% found once. The study, taken as a whole, reports: A handful of donors showed sharing of around 5% of naive CD4 clonotypes.

The sequence derives from a woman in her twenties or thirties in good health. This rearrangement joins TRBV7-2 to TRBJ2-1, with TRBD1 as a possible D gene (7 bases). Sequencing input: naive CD4+ T cells sorted from blood. Subset described: CD45RA+ positively selected. The CDR3 DNA reads as TGTGCCAGCAGCCTCCGTGGCAGGGGGGTTGAGCAGTTCTTC. It yields the protein CASSLRGRGVEQFF.